This TCR beta chain is drawn from a study of shared clonotypes between healthy human individuals. Method: immunoSEQ multiplex PCR; TCRdb's copy keeps in-frame clones and lacks some. The sample contains under 200,000 clones, approximately 92% of which appear only once. CDR1 MNHNS and CDR2 SASEGT come from the germline V gene. Trimming shortened V by 6 bases and J by 5 bases, and 17 bases separated the two germline ends. This CDR3 contains 15 residues. This clone has more than one count but fewer than ten. The V and J genes are TRBV6-1 and TRBJ1-5; weak D call: TRBD1 (5 bases). The sequenced sample was naive CD4+ T cells sorted from blood. Subset here: CD45RA+ positively selected. This receptor was obtained from a young woman in good health. CDR3: CASRLGTSSYQPQHF. CDR3 DNA: TGTGCCAGCAGGCTCGGGACTTCCAGTTATCAGCCCCAGCATTTT.